This T cell receptor beta chain was found in a study of graft-versus-host responses after intestinal transplantation. Looking at the study overall: Induction with anti-thymocyte globulin, then tacrolimus and steroids for roughly 3 years, was given to all recipients.

Broader study findings: Researchers found GvH clones in recipient marrow, and some showed up first in ileum or blood. Early post-transplant HvG declines showed an association with peak circulating GvH clone levels. Allograft clonal ratios (graft-versus-host to host-versus-graft) were high in patients who had graft-donor T cell macrochimerism.

V gave up 5 bases and J gave up 5 bases, with 9 bases separating them. Germline values: CDR1 GTSNPN, CDR2 SVGIG (reference sequence). This CDR3 is built from 11 residues. Repertoires were generated with immunoSEQ multiplex PCR, while TCRdb's copy carries only in-frame clones and drops some. Counted here are about 86,000 clones, about 88% occurring once; the ten biggest clones make up around 0.3%. Details on this clone: Its cognate antigen is unknown.

This chain uses TRBV30 with TRBJ1-1, with a tentative D call TRBD1 (6 bases). The starting material was unstimulated CD4+ T cells sorted from spleen or lymph node cells, obtained before transplant. This TCR came from a human donor who was the organ donor for an intestinal transplant. CDR3 nucleotides: TGTGCCTGGGAGAGGGGGACTGAAGCTTTCTTT. It translates to CAWERGTEAFF.